This T cell receptor (beta chain) is from a study of identical twins. General observations from the study: Findings came from cross-sectional statistics, without long-term follow-up of donors.

Points on this clonotype: The antigen is not known.

Template switching created a universal primer site, and the cDNA included unique molecular identifiers. TCRdb itself ran the 5' RACE reads through MiXCR, one entry per CDR3 protein. The sample includes about 530,000 distinct CDR3 sequences, 15% seen only once; the top ten take roughly 0.44%. These sequences were also reported in another study, on yellow fever vaccine responses in identical twins.

This clonotype was obtained from a woman aged 18-29 years in good health. The sequenced sample was CD4+ T cells sorted from blood.

This CDR3 reads CASSSQRTANHEQFF. The CDR3 DNA follows: TGTGCCAGCAGCTCGCAACGGACGGCAAACCATGAGCAGTTCTTC. The chain combines TRBV7-2 with TRBJ2-1, with no clear D. Deletions cut 4 bases from V and 8 bases from J, with 18 bases between. The CDR3 is 15 residues long. Germline CDR1 reads SGHTA; CDR2 reads FQGNSA.